This T cell receptor beta chain was retrieved from a study of blood T cell repertoires in COVID-19. This clone was seen a single time. Assay: immunoSEQ multiplex PCR; the TCRdb copy retains only in-frame clones and omits some. Of approximately 70,000 clones listed, roughly 78% are singletons. The J segment lost 3 bases and the V segment lost 6 bases, leaving 9 bases of the junction unmatched. CDR3 length: 17 amino acids. Germline CDR1 ENHRY, CDR2 SYGVKD. The origin of this receptor is a woman aged 80 or older with active or convalescent COVID-19. J is TRBJ1-3 and V is TRBV10-3; 12 bases are a match to TRBD1. The sequenced sample was peripheral blood. The CDR3 region is CAISAGQGARGGNTIYF. The CDR3 DNA reads TGTGCCATCAGCGCGGGACAGGGGGCAAGAGGTGGAAACACCATATATTTT.